These 5 T cell receptor beta chains came from one sample sequenced in a study of T cell responses to AZD1222 COVID-19 vaccine. The table came from immunoSEQ multiplex PCR; TCRdb's copy has only in-frame clones and leaves some out. Of approximately 100,000 clones in the sample, about 90% are singletons; the top ten hold more than 4.5%. The sample consisted of peripheral blood, taken on day 0 of AZD1222 vaccination. The receptors derive from an adult in good health.

The chain joins TRBV6-5 to TRBJ2-7; no clear D. From germline, CDR1 is MNHEY and CDR2 SVGAGI. This CDR3 comprises 11 residues. Between the trimmed V and J ends, which lost 0 bases and 5 bases, there was a span of 2 bases. CDR3 DNA sequence: TGTGCCAGCAGTTACTCGGACGAGCAGTACTTC. Translating gives CASSYSDEQYF.

This chain connects TRBV5-1 to TRBJ2-3, with D perhaps TRBD2 (7 bases). Between the trimmed V and J ends, which lost 3 bases and 0 bases, there was a span of 14 bases. CDR3 length: 16 amino acids. Per germline, CDR1 SGHRS and CDR2 YFSETQ. DNA of the CDR3: TGCGCCAGCAGCTCACGGGGGGCCACTAGCACAGATACGCAGTATTTT. Its translation: CASSSRGATSTDTQYF.

This sequence joins TRBV18 and TRBJ2-7; no definite D call. Trimming stripped 4 bases from V and 3 bases from J, with 7 bases between. CDR1 is KGHSH and CDR2 is LQKENI in the germline V gene. The CDR3 is 12 amino acids. As DNA, the CDR3 is TGTGCCAGCTCACTGGATTTCTACGAGCAGTACTTC. Encoded protein: CASSLDFYEQYF.

V usage is TRBV5-1 and J usage is TRBJ2-3; maybe TRBD2 (6 bases). Germline CDR1 is SGHRS and CDR2 is YFSETQ. CDR3 length: 15 amino acids. Deletions cut 0 bases from V and 6 bases from J, with 14 bases between. In nucleotides, the CDR3 is TGCGCCAGCAGCTTGGAGGGCGGGGCGGGGGATACGCAGTATTTT. It yields the protein CASSLEGGAGDTQYF.

This chain links TRBV10-1 with TRBJ2-3; no firm D call. V lost 3 bases and J 4 bases, leaving 5 bases between the germline ends. The germline CDR1 and CDR2 sequences are WNHNN and SYGVQD (reference sequence). The CDR3 covers 12 residues. The CDR3: CASSENSDTQYF. The DNA for the CDR3 is TGCGCCAGCAGTGAAAACTCAGATACGCAGTATTTT.